These T cell receptor beta chains were read from a single sample in a study of blood T cell repertoires in COVID-19. Only in-frame clones appear in the TCRdb table, and some are missing; sequencing was by immunoSEQ multiplex PCR. The sample records about 52,000 clones, approximately 89% being singletons. Sequencing was carried out using peripheral blood. Source of these receptors: a man in his 60s with active COVID-19. CDR3s include the opening cysteine and the closing phenylalanine or tryptophan. Fields, in order: J gene, clone size, V gene, D gene, CDR3 DNA, CDR3 protein. A D gene is named only where the DNA matches it firmly. Some rows have no size entry. The others give once, few or many, or a class for an expanded clone.

>TRBJ2-3|NA|TRBV6-5|NA
TGTGCCAGCAGTTATGGGGGCGGGTCGAGAGATACGCAGTATTTT
CASSYGGGSRDTQYF
>TRBJ1-1|once|TRBV29-1|TRBD1
TGCAGCGTTGAACAGGGGGTGAACACTGAAGCTTTCTTT
CSVEQGVNTEAFF
>TRBJ2-5|NA|TRBV11-2|TRBD2
TGTGCCAGCAGCCAACGTCTCCGGGCGGGAGAAGAGACCCAGTACTTC
CASSQRLRAGEETQYF
>TRBJ2-7|NA|TRBV27|TRBD1
TGTGCCAGCAGTCTGACCGGGACAGACTACGAGCAGTACTTC
CASSLTGTDYEQYF
>TRBJ1-2|once|TRBV9|NA
TGTGCCAGCAGCGTAGATCCCGACAGCCGCTATGGCTACACCTTC
CASSVDPDSRYGYTF
>TRBJ1-4|NA|TRBV30|NA
TGTGCCTGGAGTGTAGCGACAGCCTTAAATGAAAAACTGTTTTTT
CAWSVATALNEKLFF
>TRBJ2-2|NA|TRBV18|NA
TGTGCCAGCTCACCAGAAGTCCCAGGGACAACCACGAACACCGGGGAGCTGTTTTTT
CASSPEVPGTTTNTGELFF
>TRBJ1-1|NA|TRBV18|NA
TGTGCCAGCTCACAACATGAAAACACTGAAGCTTTCTTT
CASSQHENTEAFF
>TRBJ2-7|NA|TRBV7-2|TRBD2
TGTGCCAGCAGCTTAGGGTGGTCCGGGAGGGGCGGCGAGCAGTACTTC
CASSLGWSGRGGEQYF
>TRBJ1-2|NA|TRBV29-1|TRBD1
TGCAGCGTGAGGGGGGGACAGGGGTGGATCTATGGCTACACCTTC
CSVRGGQGWIYGYTF
>TRBJ2-6|once|TRBV11-2|NA
TGTGCCAGCACCCTGACAGGACGAATCTCTGGGGCCAACGTCCTGACTTTC
CASTLTGRISGANVLTF
>TRBJ2-1|NA|TRBV12-3/TRBV12-4|NA
TGTGCCAGCAGTTTATCGCTCGGCAATGAGCAGTTCTTC
CASSLSLGNEQFF
>TRBJ2-7|NA|TRBV6-5|TRBD2
TGTGCCAGCAGTATAAGACTAGCGGGACCGTACGAGCAGTACTTC
CASSIRLAGPYEQYF
>TRBJ2-7|NA|TRBV29-1|NA
TGCAGCGTTGGGCCAGAGCGCTACGAGCAGTACTTC
CSVGPERYEQYF
>TRBJ2-7|NA|TRBV6-2/TRBV6-3|TRBD1
TGTGCCAGCAGTTACTATCCGGGACAGGGGGCGAGGAACGAGCAGTACTTC
CASSYYPGQGARNEQYF
>TRBJ1-2|NA|TRBV4-1|TRBD1
TGCGCCAGCAGCCCATGGACAGGGTATGGCTACACCTTC
CASSPWTGYGYTF
>TRBJ1-2|NA|TRBV3-1/TRBV3-2|TRBD1
TGTGCCAGCAGCCAAGTTACCGCGTCAGGGGGCGTCTTTGGCTACACCTTC
CASSQVTASGGVFGYTF
>TRBJ1-6|NA|TRBV28|TRBD1
TGTGCCAGCAGTTTAGTGTCAGGGGGCGCGAGTAATTCACCCCTCCACTTT
CASSLVSGGASNSPLHF
>TRBJ2-2|NA|TRBV11-2|NA
TGTGCCAGCAGCTTAGGGGGAGCCACCGGGGAGCTGTTTTTT
CASSLGGATGELFF
>TRBJ2-1|NA|TRBV7-2|TRBD1
TGTGCCAGCAGCTTTGGGGCGGCGGCCGGGACAGAGTTCTTC
CASSFGAAAGTEFF
>TRBJ2-1|NA|TRBV6-2/TRBV6-3|TRBD2
TGTGCCAGCAACCCAGCGGGAGGCTACAATGAGCAGTTCTTC
CASNPAGGYNEQFF
>TRBJ1-4|NA|TRBV9|NA
TGTGCCAGCAGCGCCGGACAGCCTAATGAAAAACTGTTTTTT
CASSAGQPNEKLFF
>TRBJ2-2|NA|TRBV6-5|NA
TGTGCCAGCAGTTACAGCCAGGGAAACACCGGGGAGCTGTTTTTT
CASSYSQGNTGELFF
>TRBJ2-5|NA|TRBV20-1|TRBD2
TGCAGTGCTAGTCCCTTGGCGGGAGTAGGGGAGACCCAGTACTTC
CSASPLAGVGETQYF
>TRBJ2-1|NA|TRBV6-5|NA
TGTGCCAGCAGTTACACTCCACTAGATGAGCAGTTCTTC
CASSYTPLDEQFF
>TRBJ2-5|NA|TRBV30|NA
TGTGCCTGGAGTGTACGACTAGTGTGTTTCGAGACCCAGTACTTC
CAWSVRLVCFETQYF
>TRBJ2-7|NA|TRBV3-1/TRBV3-2|TRBD2
TGTGCCAGCACCGAGGGGACTAGCGGGACTAACGAGCAGTACTTC
CASTEGTSGTNEQYF
>TRBJ1-1|NA|TRBV3-1/TRBV3-2|TRBD1
TGTGCCAGCACCTCCAGGGGGGAGACTGAAGCTTTCTTT
CASTSRGETEAFF
>TRBJ2-7|NA|TRBV19|TRBD2
TGTGCCAGTAGTAGCATAGTAGCGGGCCCCTACGAGCAGTACTTC
CASSSIVAGPYEQYF
>TRBJ1-5|few|TRBV30|NA
TGTGCCTGGAGTCCGTCAGGGTTTCAGCCCCAGCATTTT
CAWSPSGFQPQHF
>TRBJ2-1|NA|TRBV24-1|NA
TGTGCCACCAGGACGGAGTACCGTATCGATGAGCAGTTCTTC
CATRTEYRIDEQFF
>TRBJ2-3|NA|TRBV9|TRBD2
TGTGCCAGCAGCGTGACTAGCGGGAAAACAGATACGCAGTATTTT
CASSVTSGKTDTQYF
>TRBJ2-7|NA|TRBV12-5|TRBD2
TGTGCTAGTAGTAGCGGGAGGGCCGACGGGGAGCAGTACTTC
CASSSGRADGEQYF
>TRBJ2-6|NA|TRBV5-4|TRBD1
TGTGCCAGCAGCTCACCACCGGGACAGGGACCTTCTGGGGCCAACGTCCTGACTTTC
CASSSPPGQGPSGANVLTF
>TRBJ2-3|NA|TRBV5-1|TRBD2
TGCGCCAGCAGCTTGCGAGGCGGGGGGAGCGGCACAGATACGCAGTATTTT
CASSLRGGGSGTDTQYF
>TRBJ2-2|NA|TRBV28|TRBD1
TGTGCCAGCAGTCCCAACAGGGGGCGGAGCGGGGAGCTGTTTTTT
CASSPNRGRSGELFF
>TRBJ1-5|NA|TRBV30|NA
TGTGCCTGGAGTGTAGGCAGGGCACGGAATCAGCCCCAGCATTTT
CAWSVGRARNQPQHF
>TRBJ1-2|NA|TRBV28|NA
TGTGCCAGCAGTTTCCGGGGTTATGGCTACACCTTC
CASSFRGYGYTF
>TRBJ1-2|few|TRBV30|NA
TGTGCCTGGAGCTGGGAGGGTGGCTACACCTTC
CAWSWEGGYTF
>TRBJ2-5|NA|TRBV2|NA
TGTGCCAGCAGTGAAGGTGTGAGAGAGACCCAGTACTTC
CASSEGVRETQYF
>TRBJ2-3|NA|TRBV30|TRBD2
TGTGCCGCAACTAGGACTAGCGGGAGTGCAGATACGCAGTATTTT
CAATRTSGSADTQYF
>TRBJ1-4|NA|TRBV6-6|NA
TGTGCCAGCATTTTCAGGCCGAGTAATGAAAAACTGTTTTTT
CASIFRPSNEKLFF
>TRBJ1-4|NA|TRBV27|TRBD1
TGTGCCAGCAGTTTCAACAGGGGCAGTGAAAAACTGTTTTTT
CASSFNRGSEKLFF
>TRBJ2-2|NA|TRBV7-3|TRBD2
TGTGCCAGCAGCTCCTCCCGACTAGCGGGAGGGCCAGGGGAGCTGTTTTTT
CASSSSRLAGGPGELFF
>TRBJ2-3|NA|TRBV7-3|TRBD1
TGTGCCAGCAGCCAAACCCCACTCGGGGACAGGGGGCGCACAGATACGCAGTATTTT
CASSQTPLGDRGRTDTQYF
>TRBJ1-3|NA|TRBV2|NA
TGTGCCAGCGTTAGGGGGAGCGCTGGAAACACCATATATTTT
CASVRGSAGNTIYF
>TRBJ1-1|NA|TRBV7-8|NA
TGTGCCAGCAGCTTAGTCAGGGCCGTGATGAACACTGAAGCTTTCTTT
CASSLVRAVMNTEAFF
>TRBJ1-1|NA|TRBV3-1/TRBV3-2|NA
TGTGCCAGCAGCCGAAGACATATGAACACTGAAGCTTTCTTT
CASSRRHMNTEAFF
>TRBJ1-2|NA|TRBV6-5|NA
TGTGCCAGCAGTTGGACACCTAACTATGGCTACACCTTC
CASSWTPNYGYTF
>TRBJ2-3|NA|TRBV11-2|NA
TGTGCCAGCAGCTTAGGTTACACAGATACGCAGTATTTT
CASSLGYTDTQYF
>TRBJ2-1|NA|TRBV6-2/TRBV6-3|NA
TGTGCCAGCAGTTTATCAGAATACAATGAGCAGTTCTTC
CASSLSEYNEQFF
>TRBJ2-2|NA|TRBV5-6|NA
TGTGCCAGCAGCTTGGGGACGGAGGTGGTCGGGGAGCTGTTTTTT
CASSLGTEVVGELFF
>TRBJ1-5|NA|TRBV12-1|NA
TGTGCCAGCAGCTATATCACAGGGTTCAAGCAGCCCCAGCATTTT
CASSYITGFKQPQHF
>TRBJ2-1|NA|TRBV5-1|TRBD2
TGCGCCAGCAGCTTGACTAGCGGGACTTGGAATGAGCAGTTCTTC
CASSLTSGTWNEQFF
>TRBJ2-7|NA|TRBV15|NA
TGTGCCACCAGCAGAGGGCTAGCGCTGGGCGAGCAGTACTTC
CATSRGLALGEQYF
>TRBJ2-1|NA|TRBV7-2|NA
TGTGCCAGCAGCCCCCCCGAGGAAAGGGGAAGGGAGCAGTTCTTC
CASSPPEERGREQFF